This T cell receptor (beta chain) is from a study of CD8+ T cells in alopecia areata. CD4+ and CD8+ T cells were sorted from PBMCs. This clone was found many times. Its antigen is still unknown. General observations from the study: Patients showed less clear TCR sequence sharing than mice, possibly partly because of HLA diversity. Sequencing of scalp samples also includes resident alphabeta T cells from normal skin. Greater clonality was observed in lesional scalp samples, especially alopecia totalis/universalis, versus normal scalp.

Trimming cost V 3 bases and J 0 bases, with 12 bases left between them. The CDR3 covers 17 residues. Germline loops: CDR1 MDHEN, CDR2 SYDVKM. RNA was isolated and reverse transcribed to cDNA, the sequencing template. Libraries were prepared by immunoSEQ multiplex PCR; TCRdb keeps only in-frame clonotypes and omits some of them. The sample holds 110,000 or so clones, approximately 60% seen once. The sequence derives from a human donor in good health. This rearrangement joins TRBV28 to TRBJ2-6; no definite D call. Sequenced sample: CD8+ T cells sorted from blood. CDR3 residues: CASSFFAVSSGANVLTF. For the CDR3, the DNA is TGTGCCAGCAGTTTTTTTGCCGTTAGCTCTGGGGCCAACGTCCTGACTTTC.